These 25 T cell receptor beta chains were sequenced from one sample in a study of shared clonotypes between healthy human individuals. Some clones are missing from TCRdb's copy, which holds only in-frame ones; the method was immunoSEQ multiplex PCR. The sample carries over a million clones, approximately 98.5% recorded once. The specimen was naive CD4+ T cells sorted from blood. Subset in this sample: CD45RA+ positively selected. Receptors were obtained from a man younger than 40 in good health.

The CDR3 loop reads CASSLGVFDSSYNEQFF. DNA of the CDR3: TGTGCCAGCAGCTTAGGCGTATTTGACAGCTCCTACAATGAGCAGTTCTTC. This sequence joins TRBV11-3 and TRBJ2-1, with a possible D match to TRBD1 (5 bases). CDR1 SGHNT and CDR2 YENEEA come from the germline V gene. The CDR3 consists of 17 residues. V lost 1 base and J lost 0, with 13 bases in between.

The V and J genes are TRBV2 and TRBJ2-1, with 7 bases that match TRBD2. The CDR3 covers 14 residues. V shed 7 bases and J 6 bases; nucleotides not matched to a gene: 9. Germline V gene data show CDR1 as SNHLY and CDR2 as FYNNEI. As DNA, the CDR3 is TGTGCCAGCAAAGGTGGAGGGAGGGCCAATGAGCAGTTCTTC. Encoded protein: CASKGGGRANEQFF.

V is TRBV9 and J is TRBJ2-5, with 12 bases that match TRBD1. The V gene end was trimmed by 4 bases and the J gene end by 4 bases; junction bases not matched to a gene: 5. The CDR3 extends over 15 amino acids. CDR1 is SGDLS, CDR2 YYNGEE, per germline. Here the CDR3 DNA reads TGTGCCAGCAGCCCCTGGGACAGGGGGCCAGAGACCCAGTACTTC. The encoded protein is CASSPWDRGPETQYF.

CDR3 coding DNA: TGTGCCAGTAGTGTCCCGGGACAGCTCGAAGCTTTCTTT. Protein: CASSVPGQLEAFF. The V and J genes are TRBV19 and TRBJ1-1; 7 bases align to TRBD1. V dropped 5 bases and J dropped 8; count of bases not matched to a gene: 8. CDR3 length: 13 amino acids. The germline gives CDR1 LNHDA, CDR2 SQIVND (reference sequence).

This chain links TRBV6-1 with TRBJ1-1; 7 nucleotides line up with TRBD1. V shed 1 base and J 7 bases; nucleotides not matched to a gene: 12. This CDR3 contains 16 residues. Germline CDR1 reads MNHNS; CDR2 reads SASEGT. The CDR3 DNA reads as TGTGCCAGCAGTGAAGGGACCCGAGTGGGGGACAGTGAAGCTTTCTTT. It is translated as CASSEGTRVGDSEAFF.

V usage is TRBV7-9 and J usage is TRBJ2-3, with 8 positions matching TRBD2. Trimming removed 10 bases from V and 7 bases from J; junction bases left unmatched: 10. The CDR3 is 13 amino acids. Germline V CDR1 and CDR2: SEHNR, FQNEAQ (reference sequence). As DNA, the CDR3 is TGTGCCACGGGCGGGCGGGGGGAGAATACGCAGTATTTT. Translating it yields CATGGRGENTQYF.

Only one count was recorded for this clone. The chain recombines TRBV29-1 with TRBJ2-6; D may be TRBD1 (6 bases). Germline CDR1 reads SQVTM; CDR2 reads ANQGSEA. The CDR3 sequence is 13 residues long. Trimming pared 6 bases from V and 2 bases from J, leaving 8 bases between. The CDR3 DNA reads TGCAGCGTGGGACAAACTGGGGCCAACGTCCTGACTTTC. This sequence encodes CSVGQTGANVLTF.

This rearrangement joins TRBV18 to TRBJ1-2; 7 positions match TRBD1. Germline values: CDR1 KGHSH, CDR2 LQKENI. CDR3 length: 11 amino acids. V lost 6 bases and J lost 8; bases outside the gene matches: 3. The CDR3 DNA sequence: TGTGCCAGCTCCGCCAGGGGGGGCTACACCTTC. It yields the protein CASSARGGYTF.

The chain combines TRBV10-1 with TRBJ1-1; 10 bases line up with TRBD1. The J segment lost 0 bases and the V segment lost 5 bases, leaving 3 bases of the junction unmatched. Germline values: CDR1 WNHNN, CDR2 SYGVQD (reference sequence). CDR3 length: 15 residues. The CDR3 DNA sequence: TGCGCCAGCAGTCGGGACAGGGGAATGAACACTGAAGCTTTCTTT. It codes for CASSRDRGMNTEAFF.

V usage is TRBV9 and J usage is TRBJ2-7, with 10 bases that match TRBD1. The CDR3 contains 17 residues. V lost 0 bases, J lost 3 bases, and 9 bases stayed unmatched. Germline values: CDR1 SGDLS, CDR2 YYNGEE. CDR3: CASSVAPWDRGYYEQYF. The CDR3 region has the DNA TGTGCCAGCAGCGTAGCTCCCTGGGACAGGGGATACTACGAGCAGTACTTC. Full variable domain (outside the CDR3, taken from reference TRBV9 and TRBJ2-7): DSGVTQTPKHLITATGQRVTLRCSPRSGDLSVYWYQQSLDQGLQFLIQYYNGEERAKGNILERFSAQQFPDLHSELNLSSLELGDSALYFCASSVAPWDRGYYEQYFGPGTRLTVT.

The chain carries TRBV28 and TRBJ2-2, with D perhaps given as TRBD1 or TRBD2 (5 bases each). Trimming took off 10 bases at V and 4 bases at J, with 19 bases between the two ends. Germline CDR1 and CDR2: MDHEN and SYDVKM. This CDR3 contains 15 residues. The CDR3 spells CATIQGVTGTGELFF. The CDR3 DNA is TGTGCCACAATCCAGGGAGTCACGGGCACCGGGGAGCTGTTTTTT.

The chain combines TRBV4-1 with TRBJ1-2, with a tentative D call TRBD1 (5 bases). The germline CDR1 and CDR2 sequences are MGHRA and YSYEKL. There are 14 residues in the CDR3. The V gene lost 0 bases and the J gene lost 5 bases, with 10 bases spanning the gap. The CDR3 region has the DNA TGCGCCAGCAGCCAAGATCCGGGGCAGTATGGCTACACCTTC. It specifies CASSQDPGQYGYTF.

This clone was recorded once. This chain joins TRBV29-1 and TRBJ2-7, with TRBD1 matching 7 bases. This CDR3 spans 12 amino acids. Germline CDR1 and CDR2: SQVTM and ANQGSEA. CDR3 sequence: CSAGGSTYEQYF. CDR3 nucleotides: TGCAGTGCAGGGGGTAGCACCTACGAGCAGTACTTC.

This chain links TRBV30 with TRBJ2-3, with D perhaps matching TRBD2 (5 bases). This CDR3 is 13 amino acids long. V lost 1 base and J lost 4, with 9 bases in between. Germline CDR1 GTSNPN, CDR2 SVGIG (reference sequence). CDR3 in amino acids: CAWSGGLADTQYF. The CDR3 coding sequence is TGTGCCTGGAGTGGCGGGCTCGCAGATACGCAGTATTTT.

Only one count was recorded for this clone. The CDR3 is CASSQAPVVLGEEKLFF. The CDR3 DNA follows: TGCGCCAGCAGCCAAGCCCCGGTCGTCCTTGGGGAGGAAAAACTGTTTTTT. J is TRBJ1-4 and V is TRBV4-1; D uncertain. Per the germline V gene, CDR1 is MGHRA and CDR2 is YSYEKL. V dropped 1 base and J dropped 8 bases, with 20 bases sitting between them. The CDR3 spans 17 residues.

On this clone: The same CDR3 is also encoded by other DNA sequences in this sample. V is TRBV18 and J is TRBJ2-7; the D is unclear. Germline V gene sequence: CDR1 KGHSH, CDR2 LQKENI. V lost 2 bases and J 1 base, leaving 6 bases between the germline ends. The CDR3 runs 13 residues. CDR3 bases: TGTGCCAGCTCACCAGGCACATCCTACGAGCAGTACTTC. The encoded protein is CASSPGTSYEQYF.

The V gene is TRBV10-3, the J gene TRBJ1-2; D ambiguous. Germline V gives CDR1 ENHRY, CDR2 SYGVKD. The V and J ends lost 2 bases and 1 base respectively, with 5 bases between them. This CDR3 is built from 13 residues. The chain's CDR3 is CAISEPFNYGYTF. CDR3 bases: TGTGCCATCAGTGAGCCTTTTAACTATGGCTACACCTTC.

This clone occurred once. J is TRBJ2-6 and V is TRBV15, with D unresolved. Per germline, CDR1 LNHNV and CDR2 YYDKDF (reference sequence). The CDR3 spans 16 residues. The V end lost 3 bases, the J end lost 0 bases, and 9 bases lay between the germline ends. The CDR3 region is CATSSSFSSGANVLTF. Written as DNA, the CDR3 is TGTGCCACCAGCAGTTCATTTAGCTCTGGGGCCAACGTCCTGACTTTC. Supplemented by reference TRBV15 and TRBJ2-6, the full variable domain reads DAMVIQNPRYQVTQFGKPVTLSCSQTLNHNVMYWYQQKSSQAPKLLFHYYDKDFNNEADTPDNFQSRRPNTSFCFLDIRSPGLGDTAMYLCATSSSFSSGANVLTFGAGSRLTVL.

In nucleotides, the CDR3 is TGTGCCAGCAGCCTTACTTTACTAGCCAAAAACATTCAGTACTTC. Its protein product is CASSLTLLAKNIQYF. This chain links TRBV6-5 with TRBJ2-4; D is undetermined. This CDR3 comprises 15 residues. CDR1 is MNHEY and CDR2 is SVGAGI in the germline V gene. Trimming took 6 bases from V and 0 from J, leaving 12 bases between them.

The rearrangement joins TRBV28 to TRBJ2-7, with 11 positions matching TRBD2. This CDR3 has 14 residues. Germline lookup yields CDR1 MDHEN and CDR2 SYDVKM. Trimming cost V 9 bases and J 0 bases; bases outside gene matches: 4. The CDR3, as DNA: TGTGCCAGTCAGACTAGCGGGATCTCCTACGAGCAGTACTTC. As protein: CASQTSGISYEQYF.

The J gene is TRBJ2-7, the V gene TRBV29-1; tentatively, D is TRBD1 or TRBD2 (5 bases each). Between the trimmed V and J ends, which lost 3 bases and 7 bases, there was a span of 19 bases. The CDR3 has 14 residues. Germline V gene sequence: CDR1 SQVTM, CDR2 ANQGSEA. CDR3 sequence reads: CSVDGLAGWGEQYF. The CDR3 coding sequence is TGCAGCGTTGATGGGTTAGCAGGGTGGGGGGAGCAGTACTTC.

The J gene is TRBJ1-3, the V gene TRBV19; weak D call: TRBD1 (6 bases). The CDR3 covers 14 residues. Between the trimmed V and J ends, which lost 5 bases and 2 bases, there was a span of 10 bases. Looked up from germline, CDR1 is LNHDA and CDR2 is SQIVND (reference sequence). In nucleotides, the CDR3 is TGTGCCAGTAGTTTACGGGACACTGGAAACACCATATATTTT. Encoded protein: CASSLRDTGNTIYF.

This rearrangement joins TRBV9 to TRBJ1-3; possible D gene TRBD1, 6 bases. This CDR3 has 16 residues. The ends were cut back, 2 bases at V and 5 bases at J, with 17 bases in the middle. Germline V gene sequence: CDR1 SGDLS, CDR2 YYNGEE. Written as DNA, the CDR3 is TGTGCCAGCAGCGTTGAAACAGGGATTCGAAGAAACACCATATATTTT. Its protein is CASSVETGIRRNTIYF.

With respect to this clone: Other nucleotide sequences in the sample specify the same CDR3. The chain is built from TRBV5-1 and TRBJ2-7, with 9 bases fitting TRBD2. The CDR3 contains 14 residues. CDR1 SGHRS and CDR2 YFSETQ come from the germline V gene. V trimming: 0 bases; J trimming: 5 bases; junction bases outside the gene matches: 3. The chain's CDR3 is CASSLGGRVNEQYF. In nucleotides, the CDR3 is TGCGCCAGCAGCTTGGGCGGGAGGGTGAACGAGCAGTACTTC.

The table lists this clone with a count of one. The chain couples TRBV6-1 to TRBJ2-6; no definite D call. Germline V lookup: CDR1 MNHNS, CDR2 SASEGT. The ends were cut back, 1 base at V and 0 bases at J, with 10 bases in the middle. The CDR3 spans 17 residues. CDR3 in DNA: TGTGCCAGCAGTGAAGGCTGGGGTTACTCTGGGGCCAACGTCCTGACTTTC. Translated: CASSEGWGYSGANVLTF.